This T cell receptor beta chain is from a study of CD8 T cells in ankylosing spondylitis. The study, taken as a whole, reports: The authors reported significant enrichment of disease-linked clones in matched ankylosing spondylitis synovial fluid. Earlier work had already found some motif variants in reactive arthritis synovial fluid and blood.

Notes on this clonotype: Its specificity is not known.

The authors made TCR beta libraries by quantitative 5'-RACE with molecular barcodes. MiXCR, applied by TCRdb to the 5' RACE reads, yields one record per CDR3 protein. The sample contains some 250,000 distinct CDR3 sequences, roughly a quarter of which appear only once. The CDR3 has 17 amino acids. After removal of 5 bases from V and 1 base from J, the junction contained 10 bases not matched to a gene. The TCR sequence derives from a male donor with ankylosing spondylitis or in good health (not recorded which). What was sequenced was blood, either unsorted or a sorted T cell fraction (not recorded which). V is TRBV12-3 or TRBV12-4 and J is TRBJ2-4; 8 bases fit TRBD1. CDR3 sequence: CASSPGTGLAAKNIQYF. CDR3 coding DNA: TGTGCCAGCAGTCCGGGGACAGGATTGGCTGCCAAAAACATTCAGTACTTC.